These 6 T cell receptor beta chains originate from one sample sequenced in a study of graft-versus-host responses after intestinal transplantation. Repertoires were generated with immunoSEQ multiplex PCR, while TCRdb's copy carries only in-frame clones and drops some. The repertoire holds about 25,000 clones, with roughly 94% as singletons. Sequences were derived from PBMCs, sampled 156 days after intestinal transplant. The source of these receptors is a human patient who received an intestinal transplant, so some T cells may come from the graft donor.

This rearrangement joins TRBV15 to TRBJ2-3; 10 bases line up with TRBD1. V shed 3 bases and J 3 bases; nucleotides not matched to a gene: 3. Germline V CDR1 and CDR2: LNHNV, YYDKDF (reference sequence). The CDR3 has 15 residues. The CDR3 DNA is TGTGCCACCAGCAGGAGGGACAGGGGTACAGATACGCAGTATTTT. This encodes CATSRRDRGTDTQYF. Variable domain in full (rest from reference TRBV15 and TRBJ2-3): DAMVIQNPRYQVTQFGKPVTLSCSQTLNHNVMYWYQQKSSQAPKLLFHYYDKDFNNEADTPDNFQSRRPNTSFCFLDIRSPGLGDTAMYLCATSRRDRGTDTQYFGPGTRLTVL.

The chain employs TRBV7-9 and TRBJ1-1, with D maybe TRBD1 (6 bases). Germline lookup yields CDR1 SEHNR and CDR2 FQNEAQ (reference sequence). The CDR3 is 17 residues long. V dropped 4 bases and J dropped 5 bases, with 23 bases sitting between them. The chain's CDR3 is CASSSPYRGGARTEAFF. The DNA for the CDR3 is TGTGCCAGCAGCTCGCCCTACCGGGGGGGGGCGCGGACTGAAGCTTTCTTT.

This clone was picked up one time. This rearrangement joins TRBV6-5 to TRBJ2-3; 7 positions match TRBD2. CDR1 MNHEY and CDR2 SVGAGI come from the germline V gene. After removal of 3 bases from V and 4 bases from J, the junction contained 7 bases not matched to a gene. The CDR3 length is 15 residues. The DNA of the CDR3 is TGTGCCAGCAGTTATGCCCAGGGAGGGTCAGATACGCAGTATTTT. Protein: CASSYAQGGSDTQYF.

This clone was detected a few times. The CDR3 DNA is TGTGCCAGCAGCCGGGACAGGGGAAACACAGATACGCAGTATTTT. This sequence encodes CASSRDRGNTDTQYF. This rearrangement joins TRBV2 to TRBJ2-3; 10 bases are a match to TRBD1. Trimming cost V 6 bases and J 2 bases; bases outside gene matches: 5. In germline, CDR1 is SNHLY, CDR2 FYNNEI. The CDR3 spans 15 residues.

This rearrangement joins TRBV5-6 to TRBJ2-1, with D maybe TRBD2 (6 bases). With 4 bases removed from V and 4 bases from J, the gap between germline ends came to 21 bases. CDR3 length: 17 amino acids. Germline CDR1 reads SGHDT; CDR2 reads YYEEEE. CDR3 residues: CASSLRRAWEVYNEQFF. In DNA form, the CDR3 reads TGTGCCAGCAGCCTGAGGCGGGCGTGGGAGGTTTACAATGAGCAGTTCTTC.

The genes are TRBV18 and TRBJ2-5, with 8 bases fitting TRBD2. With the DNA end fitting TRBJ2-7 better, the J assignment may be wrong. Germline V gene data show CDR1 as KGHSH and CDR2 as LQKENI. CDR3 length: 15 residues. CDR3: CASSPLRGASAEQYF. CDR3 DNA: TGTGCCAGCTCACCCCTGCGGGGGGCTTCCGCCGAGCAGTACTTC.